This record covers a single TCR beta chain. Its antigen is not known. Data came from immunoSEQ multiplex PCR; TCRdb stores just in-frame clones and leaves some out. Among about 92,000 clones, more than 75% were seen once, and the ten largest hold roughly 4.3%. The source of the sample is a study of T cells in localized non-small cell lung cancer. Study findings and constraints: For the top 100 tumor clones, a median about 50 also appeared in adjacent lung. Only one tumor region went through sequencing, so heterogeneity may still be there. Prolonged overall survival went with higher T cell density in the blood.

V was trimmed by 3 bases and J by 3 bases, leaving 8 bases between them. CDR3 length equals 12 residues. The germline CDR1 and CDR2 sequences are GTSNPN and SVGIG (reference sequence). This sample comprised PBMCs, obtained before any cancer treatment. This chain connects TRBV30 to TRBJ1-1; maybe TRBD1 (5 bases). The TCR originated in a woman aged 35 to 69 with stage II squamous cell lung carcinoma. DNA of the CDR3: TGTGCCTGGAGGGACACTGACACTGAAGCTTTCTTT. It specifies CAWRDTDTEAFF.